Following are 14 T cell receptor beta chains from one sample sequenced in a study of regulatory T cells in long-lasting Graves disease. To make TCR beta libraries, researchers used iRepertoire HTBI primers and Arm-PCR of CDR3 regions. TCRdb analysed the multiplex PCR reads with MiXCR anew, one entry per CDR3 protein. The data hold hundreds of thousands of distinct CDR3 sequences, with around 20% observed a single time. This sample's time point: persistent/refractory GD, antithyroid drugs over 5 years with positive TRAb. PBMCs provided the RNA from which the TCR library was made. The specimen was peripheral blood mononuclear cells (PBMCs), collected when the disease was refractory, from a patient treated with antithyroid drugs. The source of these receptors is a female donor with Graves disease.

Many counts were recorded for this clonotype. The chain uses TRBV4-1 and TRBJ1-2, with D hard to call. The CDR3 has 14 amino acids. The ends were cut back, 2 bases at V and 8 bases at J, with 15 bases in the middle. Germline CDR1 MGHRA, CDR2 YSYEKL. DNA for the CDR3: TGCGCCAGCAGCCAACCTTATGGACCGGGCGGCTACACCTTC. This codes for CASSQPYGPGGYTF.

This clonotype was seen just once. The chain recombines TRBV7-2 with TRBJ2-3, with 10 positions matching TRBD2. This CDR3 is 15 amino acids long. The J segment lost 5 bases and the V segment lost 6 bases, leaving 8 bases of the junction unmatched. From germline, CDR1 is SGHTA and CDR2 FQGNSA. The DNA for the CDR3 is TGTGCCAGCAGTGATCTAGCGGGAGTAGGAGATACGCAGTATTTT. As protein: CASSDLAGVGDTQYF. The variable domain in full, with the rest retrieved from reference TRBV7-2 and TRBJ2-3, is GAGVSQSPSNKVTEKGKDVELRCDPISGHTALYWYRQSLGQGLEFLIYFQGNSAPDKSGLPSDRFSAERTGGSVSTLTIQRTQQEDSAVYLCASSDLAGVGDTQYFGPGTRLTVL.

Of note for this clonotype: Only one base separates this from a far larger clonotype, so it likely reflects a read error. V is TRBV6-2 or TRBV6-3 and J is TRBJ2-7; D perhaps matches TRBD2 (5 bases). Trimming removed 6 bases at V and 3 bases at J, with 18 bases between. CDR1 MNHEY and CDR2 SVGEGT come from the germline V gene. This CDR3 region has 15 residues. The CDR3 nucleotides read TGTGCCAGCAGGAGAATACTATCGGGATACTACGAGCAGTACTTC. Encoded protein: CASRRILSGYYEQYF.

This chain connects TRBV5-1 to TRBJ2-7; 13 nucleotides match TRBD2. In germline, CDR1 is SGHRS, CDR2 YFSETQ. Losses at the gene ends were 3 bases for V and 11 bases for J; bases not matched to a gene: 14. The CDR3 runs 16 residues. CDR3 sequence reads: CASSSISGTSGKEKYF. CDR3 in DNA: TGCGCCAGCAGCTCAATTTCGGGGACTAGCGGGAAGGAAAAGTACTTC.

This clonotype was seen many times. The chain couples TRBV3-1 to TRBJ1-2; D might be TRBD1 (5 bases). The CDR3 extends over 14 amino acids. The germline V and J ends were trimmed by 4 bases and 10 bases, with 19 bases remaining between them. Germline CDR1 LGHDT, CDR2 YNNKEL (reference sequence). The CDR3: CASSRTGVQGVYTF. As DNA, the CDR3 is TGTGCCAGCAGCCGCACGGGGGTACAAGGAGTCTACACCTTC.

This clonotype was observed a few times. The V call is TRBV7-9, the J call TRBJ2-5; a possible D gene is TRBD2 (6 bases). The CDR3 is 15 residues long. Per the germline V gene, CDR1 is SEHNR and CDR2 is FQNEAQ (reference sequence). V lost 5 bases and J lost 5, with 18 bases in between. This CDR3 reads CASSPLEGPGETQYF. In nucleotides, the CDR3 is TGTGCCAGCAGCCCTCTGGAGGGGCCTGGGGAGACCCAGTACTTC.

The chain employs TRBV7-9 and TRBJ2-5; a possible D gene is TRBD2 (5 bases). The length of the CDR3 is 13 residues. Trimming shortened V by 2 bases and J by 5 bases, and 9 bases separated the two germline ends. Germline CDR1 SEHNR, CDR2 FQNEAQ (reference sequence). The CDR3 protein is CASSLSGMETQYF. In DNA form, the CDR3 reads TGTGCCAGCAGCTTATCCGGGATGGAGACCCAGTACTTC. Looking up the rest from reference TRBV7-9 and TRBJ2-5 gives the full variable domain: DTGVSQNPRHKITKRGQNVTFRCDPISEHNRLYWYRQTLGQGPEFLTYFQNEAQLEKSRLLSDRFSAERPKGSFSTLEIQRTEQGDSAMYLCASSLSGMETQYFGPGTRLLVL.

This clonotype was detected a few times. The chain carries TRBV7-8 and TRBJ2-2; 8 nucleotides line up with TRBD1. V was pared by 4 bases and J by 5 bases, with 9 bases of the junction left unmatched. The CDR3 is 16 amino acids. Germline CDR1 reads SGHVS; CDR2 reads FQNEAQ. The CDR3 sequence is CASSSEQGARTGELFF. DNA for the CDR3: TGTGCCAGCAGCTCCGAGCAGGGGGCGCGGACCGGGGAGCTGTTTTTT.

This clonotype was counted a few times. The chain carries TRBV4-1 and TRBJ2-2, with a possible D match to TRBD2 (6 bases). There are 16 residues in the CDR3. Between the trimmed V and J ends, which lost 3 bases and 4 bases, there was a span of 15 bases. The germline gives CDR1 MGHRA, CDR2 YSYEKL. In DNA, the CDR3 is TGCGCCAGCAGCCAGGAGGCGGGGTGGTCCACCGGGGAGCTGTTTTTT. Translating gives CASSQEAGWSTGELFF.

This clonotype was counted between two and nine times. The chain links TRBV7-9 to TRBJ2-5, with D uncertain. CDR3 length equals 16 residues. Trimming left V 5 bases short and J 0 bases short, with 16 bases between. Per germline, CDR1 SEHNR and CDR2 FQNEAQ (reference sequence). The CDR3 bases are TGTGCCAGCAGCCCGAGATTCCAGAGCAACCAAGAGACCCAGTACTTC. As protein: CASSPRFQSNQETQYF.

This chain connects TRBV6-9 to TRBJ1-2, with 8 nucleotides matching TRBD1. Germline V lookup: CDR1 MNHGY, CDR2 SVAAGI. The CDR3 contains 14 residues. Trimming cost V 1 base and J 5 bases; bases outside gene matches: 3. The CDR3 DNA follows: TGTGCCAGCAGTTATTGGCAGGGGGCTTATGGCTACACCTTC. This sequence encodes CASSYWQGAYGYTF.

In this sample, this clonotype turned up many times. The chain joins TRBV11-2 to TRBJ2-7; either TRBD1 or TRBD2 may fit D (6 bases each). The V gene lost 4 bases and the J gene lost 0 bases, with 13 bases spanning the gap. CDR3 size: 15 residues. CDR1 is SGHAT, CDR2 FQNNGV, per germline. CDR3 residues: CASSSFRGGSYEQYF. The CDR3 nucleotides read TGTGCCAGCAGCTCCTTCAGGGGAGGCTCCTACGAGCAGTACTTC. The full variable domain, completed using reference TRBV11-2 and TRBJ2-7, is EAGVAQSPRYKIIEKRQSVAFWCNPISGHATLYWYQQILGQGPKLLIQFQNNGVVDDSQLPKDRFSAERLKGVDSTLKIQPAKLEDSAVYLCASSSFRGGSYEQYFGPGTRLTVT.

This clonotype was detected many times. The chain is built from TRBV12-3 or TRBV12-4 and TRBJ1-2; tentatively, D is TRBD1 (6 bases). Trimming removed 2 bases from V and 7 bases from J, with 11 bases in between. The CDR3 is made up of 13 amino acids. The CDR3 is CASSLSAGVGYTF. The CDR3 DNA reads TGTGCCAGCAGTTTATCGGCAGGGGTTGGCTACACCTTC.

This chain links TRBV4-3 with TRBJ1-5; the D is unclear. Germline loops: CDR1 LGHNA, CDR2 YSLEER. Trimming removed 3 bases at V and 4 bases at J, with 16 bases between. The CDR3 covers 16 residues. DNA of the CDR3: TGCGCCAGCAGCCAGGAGCCAGCCGCGGGGAATCAGCCCCAGCATTTT. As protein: CASSQEPAAGNQPQHF.